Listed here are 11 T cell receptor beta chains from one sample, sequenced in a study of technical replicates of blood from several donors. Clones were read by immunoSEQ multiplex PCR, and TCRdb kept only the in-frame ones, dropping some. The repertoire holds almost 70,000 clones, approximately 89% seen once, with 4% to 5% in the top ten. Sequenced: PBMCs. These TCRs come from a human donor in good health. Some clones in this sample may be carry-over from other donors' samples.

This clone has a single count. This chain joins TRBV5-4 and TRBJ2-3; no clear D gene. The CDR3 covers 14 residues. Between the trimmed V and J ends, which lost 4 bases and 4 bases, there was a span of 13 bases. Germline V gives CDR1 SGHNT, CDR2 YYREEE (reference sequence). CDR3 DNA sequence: TGTGCCAGCAGCGTGGGCAATTCGGCAGATACGCAGTATTTT. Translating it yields CASSVGNSADTQYF.

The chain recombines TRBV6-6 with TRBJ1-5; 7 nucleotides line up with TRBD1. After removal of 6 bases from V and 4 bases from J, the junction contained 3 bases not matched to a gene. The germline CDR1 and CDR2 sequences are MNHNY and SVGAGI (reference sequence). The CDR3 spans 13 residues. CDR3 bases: TGTGCCAGCAGCCGGGACAGAAATCAGCCCCAGCATTTT. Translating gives CASSRDRNQPQHF.

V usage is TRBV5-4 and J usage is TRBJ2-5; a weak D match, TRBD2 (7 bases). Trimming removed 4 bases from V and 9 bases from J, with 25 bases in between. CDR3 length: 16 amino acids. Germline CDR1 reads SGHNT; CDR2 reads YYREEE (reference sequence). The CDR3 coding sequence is TGTGCCAGCAGCATAGTCGACAGACCTAAGGGGGGGGCCCAGTACTTC. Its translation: CASSIVDRPKGGAQYF.

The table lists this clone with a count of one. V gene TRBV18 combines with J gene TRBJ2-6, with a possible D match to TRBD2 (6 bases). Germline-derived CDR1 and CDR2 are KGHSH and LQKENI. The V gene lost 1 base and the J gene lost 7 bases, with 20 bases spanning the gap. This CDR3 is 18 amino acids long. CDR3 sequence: CASSPLEVRGNSANVLTF. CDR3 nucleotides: TGTGCCAGCTCACCACTCGAAGTTCGGGGGAATAGCGCCAACGTCCTGACTTTC.

This chain's CDR3 is CASSLAGGGLAGAETQYF. The CDR3 DNA reads TGCGCCAGCAGCTTGGCCGGTGGGGGACTAGCGGGGGCGGAGACCCAGTACTTC. V gene TRBV5-1 combines with J gene TRBJ2-5; TRBD2 agrees at 14 bases. Per germline, CDR1 SGHRS and CDR2 YFSETQ. This CDR3 is built from 18 residues. The trim removed 0 bases at V and 5 bases at J, leaving 9 bases unmatched.

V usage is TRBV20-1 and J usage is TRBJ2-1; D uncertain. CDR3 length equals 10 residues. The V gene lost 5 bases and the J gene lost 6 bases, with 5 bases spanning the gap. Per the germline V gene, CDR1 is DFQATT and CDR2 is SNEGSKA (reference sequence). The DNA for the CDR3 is TGCAGTGCTTCTTTCAATGAGCAGTTCTTC. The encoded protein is CSASFNEQFF.

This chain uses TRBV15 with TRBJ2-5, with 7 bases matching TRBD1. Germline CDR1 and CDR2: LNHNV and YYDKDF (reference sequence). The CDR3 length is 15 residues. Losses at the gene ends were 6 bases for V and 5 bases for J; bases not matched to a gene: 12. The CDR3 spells CATRPTGTIGETQYF. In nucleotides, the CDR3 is TGTGCCACCAGACCGACAGGGACAATCGGGGAGACCCAGTACTTC.

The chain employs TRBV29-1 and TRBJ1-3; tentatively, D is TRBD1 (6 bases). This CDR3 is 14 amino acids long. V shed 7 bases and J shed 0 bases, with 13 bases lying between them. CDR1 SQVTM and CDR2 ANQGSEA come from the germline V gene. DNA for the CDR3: TGCAGCGCCCGGACAGTCCGCTCTGGAAACACCATATATTTT. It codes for CSARTVRSGNTIYF.

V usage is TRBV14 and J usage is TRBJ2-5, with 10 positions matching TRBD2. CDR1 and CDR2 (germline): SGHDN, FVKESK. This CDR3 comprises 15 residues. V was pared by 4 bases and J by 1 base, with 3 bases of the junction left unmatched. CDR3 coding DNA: TGTGCCAGCAGCCTCAGCGGGGGGGCCCAAGAGACCCAGTACTTC. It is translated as CASSLSGGAQETQYF.

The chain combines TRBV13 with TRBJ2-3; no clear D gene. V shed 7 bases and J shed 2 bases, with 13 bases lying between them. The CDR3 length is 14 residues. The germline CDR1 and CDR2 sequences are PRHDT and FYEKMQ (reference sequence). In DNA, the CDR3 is TGTGCCAGCACCACCAGGTTTACCACAGATACGCAGTATTTT. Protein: CASTTRFTTDTQYF. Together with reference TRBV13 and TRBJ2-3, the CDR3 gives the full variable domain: AAGVIQSPRHLIKEKRETATLKCYPIPRHDTVYWYQQGPGQDPQFLISFYEKMQSDKGSIPDRFSAQQFSDYHSELNMSSLELGDSALYFCASTTRFTTDTQYFGPGTRLTVL.

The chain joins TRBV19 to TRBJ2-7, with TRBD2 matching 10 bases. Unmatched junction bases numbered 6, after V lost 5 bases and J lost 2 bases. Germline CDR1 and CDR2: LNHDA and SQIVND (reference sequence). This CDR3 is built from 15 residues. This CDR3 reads CASSLGLAVTYEQYF. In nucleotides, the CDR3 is TGTGCCAGTAGTCTCGGACTAGCGGTTACCTACGAGCAGTACTTC.